A selection of T cell receptor beta chains follows, all from one sample in a study of blood T cell repertoires in COVID-19. Sequenced by immunoSEQ multiplex PCR; TCRdb stores in-frame clones only, minus some. This sample yields 45,000 to 50,000 clones, of which approximately 88% are seen a single time; 7% to 9% belongs to the top ten. The material sequenced was peripheral blood. The receptors were gathered from a man aged 45 to 65 with acute or convalescent COVID-19. The CDR3 runs from the conserved cysteine through the conserved F or W. The order of the fields is V gene, CDR3 protein.

TRBV6-2/TRBV6-3	CASRRRGSYNEQFF
TRBV12-5	CASVRQGVSAGGETQYF
TRBV7-2	CASSLVSGGALQYF
TRBV18	CASSLLNTGENSPLHF
TRBV7-3	CASSAGSLDTQYF
TRBV7-2	CASSPGQGGYGYTF
TRBV9	CASSNSFSGNTIYF
TRBV19	CASSPKGTGGSYGYTF
TRBV15	CATSSSPGEGNQPQHF
TRBV2	CASSVEGGAQPQHF
TRBV19	CASSPRDRGIHQPQHF
TRBV4-3	CASSQGWGGTYGYTF
TRBV3-1/TRBV3-2	CASSPGTVYEQYF
TRBV24-1	CATSDQGAGETQYF
TRBV7-2	CASSVGTDYGYTF
TRBV14	CASSPGLAGNYNEQFF
TRBV19	CASSIAGRGTYNSPLHF